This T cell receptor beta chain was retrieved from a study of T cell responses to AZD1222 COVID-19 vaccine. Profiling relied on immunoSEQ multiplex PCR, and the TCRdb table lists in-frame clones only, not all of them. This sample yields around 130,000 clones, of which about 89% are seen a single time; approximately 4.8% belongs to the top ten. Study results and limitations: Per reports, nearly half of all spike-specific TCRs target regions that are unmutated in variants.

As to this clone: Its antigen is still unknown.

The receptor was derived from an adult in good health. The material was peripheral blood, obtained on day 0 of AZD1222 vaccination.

As DNA, the CDR3 is TGTGCCAGCAGCGTCCCGGGACACTTACAAAGCCAAGAGACCCAGTACTTC. The encoded protein is CASSVPGHLQSQETQYF. The J gene is TRBJ2-5, the V gene TRBV2, with a possible D match to TRBD1 (6 bases). This CDR3 contains 17 residues. The V gene's germline CDR1 is SNHLY and CDR2 FYNNEI. With 6 bases removed from V and 1 base from J, the gap between germline ends came to 21 bases.